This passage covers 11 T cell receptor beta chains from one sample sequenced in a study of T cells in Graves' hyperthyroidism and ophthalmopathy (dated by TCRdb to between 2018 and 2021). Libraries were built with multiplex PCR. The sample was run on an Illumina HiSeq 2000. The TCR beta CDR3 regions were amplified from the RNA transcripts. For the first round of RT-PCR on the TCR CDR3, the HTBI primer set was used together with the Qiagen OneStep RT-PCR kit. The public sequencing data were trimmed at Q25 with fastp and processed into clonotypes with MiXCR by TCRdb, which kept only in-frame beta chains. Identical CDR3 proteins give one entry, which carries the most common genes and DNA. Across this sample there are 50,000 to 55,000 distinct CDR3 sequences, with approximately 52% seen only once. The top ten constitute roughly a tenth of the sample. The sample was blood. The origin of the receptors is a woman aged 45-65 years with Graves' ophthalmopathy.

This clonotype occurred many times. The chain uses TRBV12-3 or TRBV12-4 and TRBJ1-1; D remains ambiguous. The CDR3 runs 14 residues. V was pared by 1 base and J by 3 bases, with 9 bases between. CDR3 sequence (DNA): TGTGCCAGCAGTTTAGGCCAGCCCTACACTGAAGCTTTCTTT. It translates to CASSLGQPYTEAFF.

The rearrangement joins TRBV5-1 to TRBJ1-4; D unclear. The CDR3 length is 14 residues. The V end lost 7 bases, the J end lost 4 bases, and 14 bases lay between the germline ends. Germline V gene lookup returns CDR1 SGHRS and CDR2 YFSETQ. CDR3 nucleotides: TGCGCCAGCGGTCTAGCGGGAGGTAATGAAAAACTGTTTTTT. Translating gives CASGLAGGNEKLFF.

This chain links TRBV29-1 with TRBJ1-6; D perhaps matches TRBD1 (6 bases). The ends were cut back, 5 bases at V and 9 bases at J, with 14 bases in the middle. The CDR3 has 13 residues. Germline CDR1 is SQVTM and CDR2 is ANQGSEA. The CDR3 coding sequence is TGCAGCGTTTTAACAGGGAAATCTTCACCCCTCCACTTT. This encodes CSVLTGKSSPLHF.

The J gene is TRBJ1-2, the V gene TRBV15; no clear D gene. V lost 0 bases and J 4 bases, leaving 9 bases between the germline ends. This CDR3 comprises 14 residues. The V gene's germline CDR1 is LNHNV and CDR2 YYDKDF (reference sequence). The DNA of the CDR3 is TGTGCCACCAGCAGAGATCAGGTCTCCTATGGCTACACCTTC. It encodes CATSRDQVSYGYTF.

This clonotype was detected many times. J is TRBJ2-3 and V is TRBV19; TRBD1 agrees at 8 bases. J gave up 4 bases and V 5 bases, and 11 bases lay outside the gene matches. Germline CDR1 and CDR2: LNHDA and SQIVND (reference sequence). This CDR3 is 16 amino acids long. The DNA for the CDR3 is TGTGCCAGTAGTCTCCGCCCGGACAGGGACCCAGATACGCAGTATTTT. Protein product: CASSLRPDRDPDTQYF.

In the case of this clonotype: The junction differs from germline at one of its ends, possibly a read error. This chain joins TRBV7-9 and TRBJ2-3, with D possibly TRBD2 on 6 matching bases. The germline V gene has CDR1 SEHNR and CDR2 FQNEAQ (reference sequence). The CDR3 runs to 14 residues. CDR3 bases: TGTGCCAGCAGCAAAGGTGTAGGGCGGGATACGAAGTATTTT. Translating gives CASSKGVGRDTKYF.

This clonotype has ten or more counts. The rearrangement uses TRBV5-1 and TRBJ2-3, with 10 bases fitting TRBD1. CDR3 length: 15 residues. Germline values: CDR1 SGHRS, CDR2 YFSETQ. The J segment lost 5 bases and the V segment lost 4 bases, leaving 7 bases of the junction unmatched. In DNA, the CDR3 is TGCGCCAGCAGCCAGACAGGGGGCGCGGTAGATACGCAGTATTTT. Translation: CASSQTGGAVDTQYF.

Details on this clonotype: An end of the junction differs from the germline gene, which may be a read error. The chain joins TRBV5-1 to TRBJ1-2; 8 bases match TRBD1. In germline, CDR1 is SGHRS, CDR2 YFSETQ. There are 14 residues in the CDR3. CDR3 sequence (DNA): TGTGCCGGCAGCTCCACAGGGGGATCGGGGGGCTACACCTTC. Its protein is CAGSSTGGSGGYTF. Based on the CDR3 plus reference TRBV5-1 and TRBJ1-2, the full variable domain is KAGVTQTPRYLIKTRGQQVTLSCSPISGHRSVSWYQQTPGQGLQFLFEYFSETQRNKGNFPGRFSGRQFSNSRSEMNVSTLELGDSALYLCAGSSTGGSGGYTFGSGTRLTVV.

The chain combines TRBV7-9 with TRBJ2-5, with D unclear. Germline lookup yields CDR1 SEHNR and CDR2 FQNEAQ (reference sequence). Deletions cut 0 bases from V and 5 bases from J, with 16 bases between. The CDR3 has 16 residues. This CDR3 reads CASSLAVGRYNETQYF. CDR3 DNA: TGTGCCAGCAGCTTAGCCGTCGGACGGTACAATGAGACCCAGTACTTC.

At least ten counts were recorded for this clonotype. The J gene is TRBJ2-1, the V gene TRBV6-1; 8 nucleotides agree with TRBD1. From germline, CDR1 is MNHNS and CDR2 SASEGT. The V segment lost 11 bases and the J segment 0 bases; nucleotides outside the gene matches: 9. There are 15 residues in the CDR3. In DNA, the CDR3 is TGTGCCTGCTTACAGGGGACAGGCTCCTACAATGAGCAGTTCTTC. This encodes CACLQGTGSYNEQFF.

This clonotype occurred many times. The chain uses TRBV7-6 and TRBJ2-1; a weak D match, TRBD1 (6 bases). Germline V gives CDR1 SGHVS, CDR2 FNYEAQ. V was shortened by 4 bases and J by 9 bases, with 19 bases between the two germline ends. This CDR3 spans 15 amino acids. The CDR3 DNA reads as TGTGCCAGCAGCTCCTTTGGGGGCCCTCATACTGAGCAGTTCTTC. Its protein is CASSSFGGPHTEQFF.